This entry lists 4 T cell receptor beta chains sequenced from one sample in a study of patients and donors after allogeneic stem cell transplantation. TCRdb recomputed calls from the RT-PCR reads with MiXCR, one row per CDR3 protein. The table shows hundreds of thousands of distinct CDR3 sequences, with 16% occurring only once. Sequencing input: blood, either unsorted or a sorted T cell fraction (not recorded which). The receptor source for this set is a human donor who was either an allogeneic HSCT recipient or a stem cell or donor lymphocyte infusion donor (not recorded which). It is not recorded whose cells these are; they may come from a transplant donor.

V gene TRBV20-1 combines with J gene TRBJ2-4; 9 positions match TRBD1. Trimming cost V 4 bases and J 6 bases; bases outside gene matches: 4. This CDR3 has 13 residues. Germline values: CDR1 DFQATT, CDR2 SNEGSKA (reference sequence). CDR3 sequence (DNA): TGCAGTGCTACACGACAGGGGGGAAACATTCAGTACTTC. Its translation is CSATRQGGNIQYF.

CDR3 nucleotides: TGTGCCAGCAGTTGGAGGAACACTGAAGCTTTCTTT. Its protein is CASSWRNTEAFF. This chain uses TRBV12-3 or TRBV12-4 with TRBJ1-1; no clear D gene. This CDR3 spans 12 amino acids. V gave up 4 bases and J gave up 1 base, with 4 bases separating them.

This chain joins TRBV28 and TRBJ2-3; 10 bases fit TRBD1. CDR1 MDHEN and CDR2 SYDVKM come from the germline V gene. Trimming at V came to 4 bases and at J to 6 bases, leaving 13 bases not matched to a gene. The CDR3 loop spans 17 amino acids. The CDR3 coding sequence is TGTGCCAGCAGTTCCCCTAATTGGGACAGGGGCGTGGATACGCAGTATTTT. Its translation: CASSSPNWDRGVDTQYF.

This rearrangement joins TRBV27 to TRBJ2-1; 7 nucleotides match TRBD2. CDR3 length: 14 residues. With 4 bases clipped from V and 3 bases from J, the junction kept 3 bases outside the gene matches. The germline V gene encodes CDR1 MNHEY and CDR2 SMNVEV (reference sequence). CDR3 region: CASSSRDYYNEQFF. The CDR3 nucleotides read TGTGCCAGCAGTTCCCGGGACTACTACAATGAGCAGTTCTTC.